One and the same sample provided the 14 T cell receptor beta chains below, sequenced in a study of technical replicates of blood from a handful of donors. Sequencing was performed with immunoSEQ multiplex PCR; in TCRdb, only in-frame clones are kept and a portion is missing. Seen here are tens of thousands of clones, roughly 90% observed once, and the top ten hold approximately 4.4%. Sequenced material: PBMCs. The receptors were sampled from a human donor in good health. Some clones in this sample may be carry-over from other donors' samples.

The chain carries TRBV15 and TRBJ1-2, with 9 bases aligning to TRBD1. With V trimmed by 7 bases and J by 2 bases, 2 bases remained unmatched. CDR1 and CDR2 from the germline V gene are LNHNV and YYDKDF (reference sequence). The CDR3 loop spans 13 amino acids. In nucleotides, the CDR3 is TGTGCCACCACCGGGACAGGGAACTATGGCTACACCTTC. Translated, it gives CATTGTGNYGYTF.

The chain couples TRBV6-1 to TRBJ2-7; D is unresolved. Deletions cut 6 bases from V and 3 bases from J, with 12 bases between. Per the germline V gene, CDR1 is MNHNS and CDR2 is SASEGT. The CDR3 spans 13 residues. The CDR3 sequence is CASRVGVDYEQYF. The CDR3 region has the DNA TGTGCCAGCAGGGTGGGCGTAGACTACGAGCAGTACTTC.

This clone was seen just once. The CDR3 sequence is CASRQGAAETQYF. The CDR3 nucleotides read TGTGCCAGCAGACAGGGGGCGGCAGAGACCCAGTACTTC. The rearrangement uses TRBV7-9 and TRBJ2-5, with 9 bases identical to TRBD1. V lost 6 bases, J lost 4 bases, and 3 bases stayed unmatched. The germline V gene has CDR1 SEHNR and CDR2 FQNEAQ (reference sequence). CDR3 length equals 13 residues.

The chain links TRBV19 to TRBJ1-2; 7 bases line up with TRBD1. This CDR3 has 12 amino acids. Unmatched junction bases numbered 7, after V lost 10 bases and J lost 5 bases. CDR1 and CDR2 (germline): LNHDA, SQIVND (reference sequence). The CDR3 protein is CATRDRRYGYTF. DNA for the CDR3: TGTGCCACTCGGGACAGACGATATGGCTACACCTTC.

V and J are TRBV9 and TRBJ1-6; D is uncertain. The CDR3 extends over 14 amino acids. Germline CDR1 is SGDLS and CDR2 is YYNGEE. Between the trimmed V and J ends, which lost 2 bases and 5 bases, there was a span of 8 bases. The CDR3 DNA sequence: TGTGCCAGCAGCGTGGCCCCGAATAATTCACCCCTCCACTTT. Protein product: CASSVAPNNSPLHF.

The chain joins TRBV9 to TRBJ1-2; weak D call: TRBD1 (6 bases). Germline V gene lookup returns CDR1 SGDLS and CDR2 YYNGEE. This CDR3 comprises 15 residues. The germline V and J ends were trimmed by 3 bases and 4 bases, with 16 bases remaining between them. Here the CDR3 DNA reads TGTGCCAGCAGCGCAAACCCGGACAGCGTCTATGGCTACACCTTC. The encoded protein is CASSANPDSVYGYTF.

The chain links TRBV25-1 to TRBJ1-2; D ambiguous. The V and J ends lost 8 bases and 1 base respectively, with 11 bases between them. The CDR3 loop spans 13 amino acids. Germline V CDR1 and CDR2: MGHDK, SYGVNS. For the CDR3, the DNA is TGTGCCAGCCAACAAGAGGGTAACTATGGCTACACCTTC. Translating gives CASQQEGNYGYTF.

The chain joins TRBV7-9 to TRBJ2-6, with D possibly TRBD2 on 6 matching bases. The CDR3 runs 15 residues. Germline assignment: CDR1 SEHNR and CDR2 FQNEAQ (reference sequence). V dropped 1 base and J dropped 2 bases, with 6 bases sitting between them. The CDR3 nucleotides are TGTGCCAGCAGCTTAGGCGGGGCTGGGGCCAACGTCCTGACTTTC. Its translation is CASSLGGAGANVLTF.

The rearrangement links TRBV18 to TRBJ2-7; 12 bases fit TRBD1. This CDR3 spans 15 amino acids. Per the germline V gene, CDR1 is KGHSH and CDR2 is LQKENI. V trimming: 6 bases; J trimming: 6 bases; junction bases outside the gene matches: 9. CDR3 DNA sequence: TGTGCCAGCTCTTCCGGGACAGGGGGCAAGGGCGAGCAGTACTTC. This codes for CASSSGTGGKGEQYF.

This clone was seen just once. The CDR3 region is CASSYGQGGNTIYF. CDR3 sequence (DNA): TGTGCCAGCAGTTACGGCCAGGGGGGAAACACCATATATTTT. The chain recombines TRBV6-5 with TRBJ1-3; tentatively, D is TRBD1 (6 bases). The CDR3 totals 14 residues. Trimming shortened V by 2 bases and J by 4 bases, and 9 bases separated the two germline ends. Germline V CDR1 and CDR2: MNHEY, SVGAGI.

V usage is TRBV5-1 and J usage is TRBJ1-4; D is unclear. Germline CDR1 SGHRS, CDR2 YFSETQ. V lost 2 bases to trimming and J lost 8 bases, with 16 bases between them. The CDR3 is 15 residues long. CDR3 loop: CASSFLGRVWEKLFF. The CDR3 DNA sequence: TGCGCCAGCAGCTTTCTAGGGCGGGTATGGGAAAAACTGTTTTTT.

This chain links TRBV6-1 with TRBJ2-5, with no clear D. Germline V gene data show CDR1 as MNHNS and CDR2 as SASEGT. The CDR3 has 15 amino acids. V was pared by 3 bases and J by 4 bases, with 15 bases between. Here the CDR3 DNA reads TGTGCCAGCAGTGATCCAGCTAGGCTAGGAGAGACCCAGTACTTC. Translating it yields CASSDPARLGETQYF.

This chain joins TRBV4-3 and TRBJ2-3, with 9 positions matching TRBD2. V shed 1 base and J 12 bases; nucleotides not matched to a gene: 14. Germline CDR1 is LGHNA and CDR2 is YSLEER. The CDR3 extends over 16 amino acids. The CDR3: CASSQVISLAGGSQYF. CDR3 nucleotides: TGCGCCAGCAGCCAAGTAATCTCGTTGGCGGGAGGGAGCCAGTATTTT.

This clone turned up a few times. The CDR3 sequence: CASSYRSRGASREQYF. The CDR3 DNA reads as TGTGCCAGCAGTTACAGAAGTCGGGGGGCGTCCCGCGAGCAGTACTTC. The V and J genes are TRBV6-5 and TRBJ2-7, with a weak D call TRBD2 (7 bases). The length of the CDR3 is 16 residues. Germline V gives CDR1 MNHEY, CDR2 SVGAGI. Deletions cut 2 bases from V and 6 bases from J, with 20 bases between.